Each of the 25 T cell receptor beta chains below was sequenced from the same sample in a study of tumor and adjacent non-tumor tissue in lung cancer. TCRbeta libraries were built with three rounds of nested PCR, modified from ARM-PCR. TCRdb re-called the multiplex PCR reads through MiXCR, storing one row per CDR3 protein. The repertoire holds approximately 68,000 distinct CDR3 sequences, with 55% to 85% as singletons. No cell sorting was done before RNA was extracted from the tissue. The sequencing input was lung tumor tissue. The receptors were gathered from a man in his sixties with non-small cell lung cancer.

As regards this clonotype: An end of the junction differs from the germline gene, which may be a read error. The V call is TRBV20-1, the J call TRBJ2-3; 8 nucleotides line up with TRBD2. The CDR3 is 16 residues long. Germline loops: CDR1 DFQATT, CDR2 SNEGSKA (reference sequence). As DNA, the CDR3 is TGCAGTGCTACACTCCCGCCCAGCGGGGGCACATATACGCAGTATTTT. Protein: CSATLPPSGGTYTQYF.

Worth noting for this clonotype: The junction does not match germline at one end; this may be a read error. The chain links TRBV6-5 to TRBJ1-2, with a tentative D call TRBD1 (5 bases). Germline values: CDR1 MNHEY, CDR2 SVGAGI. This CDR3 region has 15 residues. The CDR3 is CASSYSKGSSYDYIF. The CDR3 DNA reads as TGTGCCAGCAGTTACTCGAAGGGGTCAAGCTATGACTACATCTTC.

This clonotype was found many times. This chain's CDR3 is CASSLEGQQETQYF. DNA for the CDR3: TGTGCCAGCAGCTTGGAGGGGCAGCAAGAGACCCAGTACTTC. The rearrangement uses TRBV5-4 and TRBJ2-5, with D perhaps matching TRBD1 (5 bases). The germline V gene has CDR1 SGHNT and CDR2 YYREEE (reference sequence). V was pared by 0 bases and J by 2 bases, with 8 bases between. This CDR3 spans 14 amino acids.

On this clonotype: The CDR3 end shows no conserved phenylalanine or tryptophan, and so a read error is likely. The V gene is TRBV29-1, the J gene TRBJ2-1; D is perhaps TRBD1 or TRBD2 (5 bases each). The CDR3 extends over 13 amino acids. Per germline, CDR1 SQVTM and CDR2 ANQGSEA. For the CDR3, the DNA is TGTAGCGCTCAAGGGGAGTCCTACAATGAGCAGTTCGTC. Its translation is CSAQGESYNEQFV.

A word on this clonotype: Possible read error: a much larger clone is one base away. V and J are TRBV6-5 and TRBJ1-3; 7 nucleotides line up with TRBD1. The V gene end was trimmed by 6 bases and the J gene end by 3 bases; junction bases not matched to a gene: 2. CDR1 is MNHEY, CDR2 SVGAGI, per germline. This CDR3 is built from 13 residues. CDR3 sequence: CASSDRVGNTIYF. The CDR3 DNA sequence: TGTGCCAGCAGCGACAGGGTTGGAAACACCATATATTTT.

A word on this clonotype: Here the CDR3 omits its conserved ending phenylalanine or tryptophan, so a read error is the likely source. DNA of the CDR3: TGTGTCGGCAGTGAAGGGACTCGCAAAGATACGCAGTATTCT. This translates into CVGSEGTRKDTQYS. The chain couples TRBV6-1 to TRBJ2-3; D might be TRBD2 (6 bases). This CDR3 is 14 amino acids long. Germline CDR1 reads MNHNS; CDR2 reads SASEGT.

In the case of this clonotype: This CDR3 is missing its conserved last phenylalanine or tryptophan, likely due to a read error. V usage is TRBV6-6 and J usage is TRBJ1-1; D might be TRBD1 (5 bases). CDR1 is MNHNY, CDR2 SVGAGI, per germline (reference sequence). V lost 6 bases to trimming and J lost 0 bases, with 17 bases between them. The CDR3 sequence is 16 residues long. The CDR3: CASRQSGMGLNTEAFI. The DNA for the CDR3 is TGTGCCAGCAGACAGAGCGGAATGGGGCTGAACACTGAAGCTTTCATT.

Details on this clonotype: The junction and the germline gene differ at one end; a read error may be behind it. The V call is TRBV19, the J call TRBJ1-5; D possibly corresponds to TRBD1 (5 bases). This CDR3 has 14 amino acids. Germline-derived CDR1 and CDR2 are LNHDA and SQIVND (reference sequence). CDR3 nucleotide sequence: TGTGCCTGTAGTTTTCGACAGTCCCATCAGCCCCAGCATTTT. Amino acid sequence: CACSFRQSHQPQHF.

The chain couples TRBV10-3 to TRBJ2-6; 16 bases are a match to TRBD2. CDR1 and CDR2 (germline): ENHRY, SYGVKD. V was pared by 3 bases and J by 2 bases, with 7 bases of the junction left unmatched. The CDR3 is 20 amino acids. As DNA, the CDR3 is TGTGCCATCAGTGAACAAGGGACTAGCGGGAGGGAGACTGGGGCCAACGTCCTGACTTTC. Translated: CAISEQGTSGRETGANVLTF.

The gene calls are TRBV28 and TRBJ1-2, with D possibly TRBD1 on 5 matching bases. V gave up 3 bases and J gave up 6 bases, with 8 bases separating them. Germline V CDR1 and CDR2: MDHEN, SYDVKM. This CDR3 spans 12 amino acids. The CDR3 spells CASSFRGDGYTF. Here the CDR3 DNA reads TGTGCCAGCAGTTTCCGGGGCGATGGCTACACCTTC.

A few counts support this clonotype. At one end, the junction sequence differs from germline, possibly due to a read error. The chain is built from TRBV6-5 and TRBJ1-1; possible D gene TRBD1, 5 bases. CDR3 length: 15 amino acids. Germline V gives CDR1 MNHEY, CDR2 SVGAGI. CDR3 DNA: TGTGCCTGCAGTTACTCCCGAAGGGGTGGGGCTGAAGTTTTCTTT. Amino acids: CACSYSRRGGAEVFF.

Comment on this clonotype: Possible read error: a much larger clone is one base away. The CDR3 DNA reads as TGTGCCAGCAGCCCGAACCAAGAGGCCCAGTACTTC. The encoded protein is CASSPNQEAQYF. The chain carries TRBV16 and TRBJ2-5; D remains unclear. The CDR3 consists of 12 residues. Per the germline V gene, CDR1 is KGHSY and CDR2 is FQNENV.

J is TRBJ2-1 and V is TRBV7-9, with unresolved D. In germline, CDR1 is SEHNR, CDR2 FQNEAQ (reference sequence). CDR3 length: 13 amino acids. Trimming cost V 4 bases and J 15 bases, with 19 bases left between them. CDR3: CASSSRNYNELFF. The CDR3 DNA sequence: TGTGCCAGCAGCTCACGGAATTACAATGAGTTGTTCTTC.

With respect to this clonotype: The CDR3 does not close with the conserved phenylalanine or tryptophan, likely indicating a read error. Because the CDR3's place on the DNA is in doubt, the DNA is left out and the CDR3 is given as listed by TCRdb. V and J are TRBV6-5 and TRBJ2-5; the tabulated D call, TRBD1, remains unverified against the DNA. Including both end residues, the CDR3 is 14 amino acids long. Germline lookup yields CDR1 MNHEY and CDR2 SVGAGI. The chain's CDR3 is CASSPSRGKETHYI.

This rearrangement joins TRBV24-1 to TRBJ2-2, with D perhaps matching TRBD1 or TRBD2 (5 bases each). The CDR3 contains 16 residues. Trimming removed 4 bases at V and 9 bases at J, with 20 bases between. The V gene's germline CDR1 is KGHDR and CDR2 SFDVKD. The CDR3 DNA follows: TGTGCCACCAGTGACATGGGGACGGCGAACACAAGGGAGCTGTTTTTT. This encodes CATSDMGTANTRELFF.

As to this clonotype: One junction end disagrees with the germline gene, perhaps due to a read error. The CDR3 DNA is TGCAGCATTGACCCGGAACGGATGACAGATACGCAGTATTTT. Amino acids: CSIDPERMTDTQYF. The chain recombines TRBV29-1 with TRBJ2-3; no reliable D call. Germline V CDR1 and CDR2: SQVTM, ANQGSEA. The CDR3 is 14 amino acids.

Points on this clonotype: Likely a read error: the CDR3 ends without its conserved phenylalanine or tryptophan. The J gene is TRBJ1-6, the V gene TRBV6-5, with D hard to call. The CDR3 spans 14 residues. Germline V CDR1 and CDR2: MNHEY, SVGAGI. CDR3 DNA sequence: TGTGCTAGCAGTTATTTGGGAGAGGCTTCACCCCTCCACTGT. This sequence encodes CASSYLGEASPLHC.

As to this clonotype: An end of the junction does not agree with germline; a read error may underlie this. The V gene is TRBV5-4, the J gene TRBJ2-5; TRBD2 might be the D (6 bases). The CDR3 loop spans 18 amino acids. Germline CDR1 SGHNT, CDR2 YYREEE (reference sequence). CDR3 loop: CASSLAPSPGLSQETQYF. In DNA, the CDR3 is TGTGCCAGTAGCTTGGCGCCGAGCCCGGGACTGTCCCAAGAGACCCAGTACTTC. Based on the CDR3 plus reference TRBV5-4 and TRBJ2-5, the full variable domain is ETGVTQSPTHLIKTRGQQVTLRCSSQSGHNTVSWYQQALGQGPQFIFQYYREEENGRGNFPPRFSGLQFPNYSSELNVNALELDDSALYLCASSLAPSPGLSQETQYFGPGTRLLVL.

About this clonotype: The conserved phenylalanine or tryptophan normally closing the CDR3 is absent here, so this likely arose from a read error. The DNA is left out, because the CDR3 cannot be placed on it with certainty; the CDR3 is given as TCRdb lists it. The rearrangement uses TRBV11-1 and TRBJ2-7; the table's D call, TRBD1, was not checked against the DNA. The CDR3 comprises 13 residues, both ends counted. The germline V gene has CDR1 SGHAT and CDR2 FQDESV (reference sequence). The chain's CDR3 is CASSPQGADERYS.

This clonotype has at least ten counts. V is TRBV20-1 and J is TRBJ1-2; D gene uncertain. V dropped 4 bases and J dropped 3 bases, with 6 bases sitting between them. The germline V gene has CDR1 DFQATT and CDR2 SNEGSKA (reference sequence). The CDR3 has 11 amino acids. This CDR3 is CSATGDYGYTF. Written as DNA, the CDR3 is TGCAGTGCTACCGGGGACTATGGCTACACCTTC.

Details on this clonotype: A much larger clone is a single base away; this may be a read error. The chain joins TRBV13 to TRBJ1-1; D ambiguous. The germline CDR1 and CDR2 sequences are PRHDT and FYEKMQ (reference sequence). The CDR3 is 13 amino acids. Here the CDR3 DNA reads TGTGCCAACAGCTTAAGGATCAACACTGAAGCTTTCTTT. This encodes CANSLRINTEAFF. The variable domain in full, with the rest retrieved from reference TRBV13 and TRBJ1-1, is AAGVIQSPRHLIKEKRETATLKCYPIPRHDTVYWYQQGPGQDPQFLISFYEKMQSDKGSIPDRFSAQQFSDYHSELNMSSLELGDSALYFCANSLRINTEAFFGQGTRLTVV.

This clonotype occurred a few times. CDR3 region: CASSLGLALLGAQYF. The CDR3 bases are TGTGCCAGCAGCCTGGGACTAGCCCTCCTTGGTGCGCAGTATTTT. The chain uses TRBV5-5 and TRBJ2-3; 9 nucleotides line up with TRBD2. J was trimmed by 10 bases and V by 4 bases; bases with no gene match: 13. CDR1 is SGHKS, CDR2 YYEKEE, per germline (reference sequence). This CDR3 has 15 residues.

The genes are TRBV28 and TRBJ2-3; 9 bases line up with TRBD1. Germline assignment: CDR1 MDHEN and CDR2 SYDVKM. The CDR3 extends over 18 amino acids. V dropped 4 bases and J dropped 0; count of bases not matched to a gene: 11. The CDR3 sequence is CASSSPPEQGASTDTQYF. CDR3 sequence (DNA): TGTGCCAGCAGTTCCCCCCCGGAACAGGGGGCGAGCACAGATACGCAGTATTTT.

The chain combines TRBV28 with TRBJ2-7; D gene unclear. The V gene lost 6 bases and the J gene lost 3 bases, with 15 bases spanning the gap. This CDR3 spans 14 amino acids. CDR1 MDHEN and CDR2 SYDVKM come from the germline V gene. CDR3 sequence: CASRHLTTVYEQYF. The CDR3 nucleotides read TGTGCCAGCAGGCACCTTACGACCGTCTACGAGCAGTACTTC.

Concerning this clonotype itself: Relative to the germline gene, one junction end is altered; a read error may explain this. The V call is TRBV20-1, the J call TRBJ2-2, with 11 nucleotides matching TRBD2. The CDR3 is 16 residues long. Germline CDR1 and CDR2: DFQATT and SNEGSKA (reference sequence). The CDR3 loop reads CSATLAGGPETEELFF. CDR3 sequence (DNA): TGTAGTGCTACTTTAGCGGGAGGGCCGGAGACCGAAGAGCTGTTTTTT.